The 26 T cell receptor beta chains reported below all come from one sample, sequenced in a study of control samples from healthy donors and cancer patients. Only in-frame clones appear in the TCRdb table, and some are missing; sequencing was by immunoSEQ multiplex PCR. Here the sample spans around 68,000 clones, approximately 84% being singletons. The material sequenced was PBMCs. These receptors all come from a woman in her 50s with lung cancer.

This clone was counted many times. This rearrangement joins TRBV10-2 to TRBJ1-4, with D possibly matching TRBD1 (5 bases). The V end was cut by 7 bases, the J end by 4 bases, with 10 bases between. The CDR3 is made up of 13 amino acids. Looked up from germline, CDR1 is WSHSY and CDR2 is SAAADI. The CDR3 protein is CASTGHLNEKLFF. The CDR3 nucleotides read TGCGCCAGCACAGGACACCTTAATGAAAAACTGTTTTTT.

The CDR3 here is CASSGGTRGGEKLFF. CDR3 in DNA: TGTGCCAGCAGCGGCGGGACACGCGGGGGCGAAAAACTGTTTTTT. The chain uses TRBV9 and TRBJ1-4; weak D call: TRBD1 (6 bases). The CDR3 has 15 amino acids. CDR1 and CDR2 from the germline V gene are SGDLS and YYNGEE. V lost 3 bases, J lost 8 bases, and 17 bases lay in between.

The chain links TRBV4-3 to TRBJ1-1; D perhaps matches TRBD1 (5 bases). Germline V lookup: CDR1 LGHNA, CDR2 YSLEER. The length of the CDR3 is 15 residues. Trimming shortened V by 1 base and J by 0 bases, and 9 bases separated the two germline ends. The CDR3: CASSQGRAMNTEAFF. The CDR3 nucleotides read TGCGCCAGCAGCCAAGGCAGGGCCATGAACACTGAAGCTTTCTTT.

The chain links TRBV18 to TRBJ1-2; 8 positions match TRBD1. V was pared by 3 bases and J by 8 bases, with 5 bases of the junction left unmatched. The CDR3 totals 13 residues. The germline V gene encodes CDR1 KGHSH and CDR2 LQKENI. The CDR3 region has the DNA TGTGCCAGCTCACCGCAGGGGGCTTGGGGCTACACCTTC. It codes for CASSPQGAWGYTF.

In DNA form, the CDR3 reads TGCGCCAGCAGCGAGTTCGCGTCCCAAGAGACCCAGTACTTC. It encodes CASSEFASQETQYF. The rearrangement joins TRBV5-1 to TRBJ2-5; D is undetermined. Looked up from germline, CDR1 is SGHRS and CDR2 is YFSETQ. This CDR3 spans 14 amino acids. V shed 4 bases and J shed 1 base, with 11 bases lying between them.

V is TRBV7-2 and J is TRBJ2-3; a possible D gene is TRBD1 (5 bases). The germline V and J ends were trimmed by 3 bases and 3 bases, with 10 bases remaining between them. Germline V gives CDR1 SGHTA, CDR2 FQGNSA. The CDR3 totals 14 residues. DNA for the CDR3: TGTGCCAGCAGCTTGGGGCCACGAACAGATACGCAGTATTTT. This sequence encodes CASSLGPRTDTQYF. The full variable domain, in which reference TRBV7-2 and TRBJ2-3 provide the parts outside the CDR3, is GAGVSQSPSNKVTEKGKDVELRCDPISGHTALYWYRQSLGQGLEFLIYFQGNSAPDKSGLPSDRFSAERTGGSVSTLTIQRTQQEDSAVYLCASSLGPRTDTQYFGPGTRLTVL.

The chain couples TRBV27 to TRBJ1-2; D is undetermined. The CDR3 sequence is 13 residues long. Germline loops: CDR1 MNHEY, CDR2 SMNVEV (reference sequence). V shed 2 bases and J shed 2 bases, with 6 bases lying between them. The CDR3 loop reads CASSLLGNYGYTF. DNA of the CDR3: TGTGCCAGCAGTTTACTGGGCAACTATGGCTACACCTTC.

The chain couples TRBV12-2 to TRBJ1-1. TRBV12-2 corresponds to a pseudogene. This CDR3 has 15 residues. The CDR3 DNA reads as TGTGCAAGTCGCTCTCTCCTCATGAGCCCCACTGAAGCTTTCTTT. Protein product: CASRSLLMSPTEAFF.

This chain joins TRBV7-9 and TRBJ2-2; 8 bases are a match to TRBD1. Trimming cost V 6 bases and J 7 bases; bases outside gene matches: 10. The CDR3 is 15 residues long. In germline, CDR1 is SEHNR, CDR2 FQNEAQ (reference sequence). CDR3 DNA sequence: TGTGCCAGCAGATCTTCCAGGGGGCGAATCGGGGAGCTGTTTTTT. Amino acid sequence: CASRSSRGRIGELFF.

CDR3 protein: CASSPTGGNSYEQYF. As DNA, the CDR3 is TGCGCCAGCAGCCCCACAGGGGGCAATAGTTACGAGCAGTACTTC. The chain has TRBV5-1 and TRBJ2-7, with 9 bases identical to TRBD1. The CDR3 spans 15 residues. The V and J ends lost 4 bases and 4 bases, in that order; junction bases with no gene match: 9. Germline V gene data show CDR1 as SGHRS and CDR2 as YFSETQ.

V is TRBV27 and J is TRBJ2-7; no clear D gene. This CDR3 is built from 15 residues. Per germline, CDR1 MNHEY and CDR2 SMNVEV (reference sequence). Trimming pared 6 bases from V and 5 bases from J, leaving 20 bases between. The CDR3 region has the DNA TGTGCCAGCAGACCGACCGGGCCCAAGAACCACGAGCAGTACTTC. Translated: CASRPTGPKNHEQYF.

The V call is TRBV28, the J call TRBJ2-5; 8 bases are a match to TRBD1. Germline CDR1 and CDR2: MDHEN and SYDVKM. This CDR3 contains 14 residues. With V trimmed by 6 bases and J by 2 bases, 5 bases remained unmatched. CDR3 nucleotides: TGTGCCAGCAGCCCAAGACAGGGGCAAGAGACCCAGTACTTC. Its protein product is CASSPRQGQETQYF.

This chain connects TRBV11-2 to TRBJ1-1; D remains unclear. V was pared by 3 bases and J by 5 bases, with 13 bases between. Germline V gene sequence: CDR1 SGHAT, CDR2 FQNNGV. CDR3 size: 14 residues. CDR3 in amino acids: CASSFGLVGTEAFF. CDR3 nucleotide sequence: TGTGCCAGCAGCTTCGGCCTCGTGGGAACTGAAGCTTTCTTT.

This clone appeared once. V and J are TRBV11-2 and TRBJ2-7, with D perhaps TRBD1 or TRBD2 (6 bases each). The CDR3 totals 16 residues. Germline loops: CDR1 SGHAT, CDR2 FQNNGV. Trimming removed 3 bases from V and 0 bases from J, with 15 bases in between. The CDR3 protein is CASSFLGGLSSYEQYF. CDR3 DNA sequence: TGTGCCAGCAGCTTTTTAGGGGGGCTAAGCTCCTACGAGCAGTACTTC.

This clone was observed a single time. The V gene is TRBV2, the J gene TRBJ1-1; TRBD1 matches 10 bases. The CDR3 spans 16 residues. Per germline, CDR1 SNHLY and CDR2 FYNNEI. The trim removed 6 bases at V and 1 base at J, leaving 8 bases unmatched. The CDR3 sequence: CASSATGGARNTEAFF. In nucleotides, the CDR3 is TGTGCCAGCAGCGCGACAGGGGGCGCGAGGAACACTGAAGCTTTCTTT.

This sequence joins TRBV27 and TRBJ1-1, with D hard to call. The germline V gene encodes CDR1 MNHEY and CDR2 SMNVEV (reference sequence). V was cut by 1 base and J by 1 base, with 7 bases left in between. This CDR3 comprises 14 residues. The CDR3 is CASSLYTPNTEAFF. CDR3 coding DNA: TGTGCCAGCAGTTTATATACCCCGAACACTGAAGCTTTCTTT.

The rearrangement joins TRBV9 to TRBJ2-7, with TRBD1 identical over 7 bases. This CDR3 comprises 14 residues. The J segment lost 6 bases and the V segment lost 4 bases, leaving 10 bases of the junction unmatched. Germline CDR1 reads SGDLS; CDR2 reads YYNGEE. The CDR3 region is CASSKRQGGCEQYF. CDR3 sequence (DNA): TGTGCCAGCAGCAAGAGACAGGGCGGCTGCGAGCAGTACTTC.

The chain employs TRBV27 and TRBJ2-1; D perhaps matches TRBD2 (6 bases). The CDR3 totals 14 residues. Germline V gene sequence: CDR1 MNHEY, CDR2 SMNVEV (reference sequence). The V gene lost 5 bases and the J gene lost 10 bases, with 18 bases spanning the gap. The CDR3 is CASSRFSGVQEQFF. The CDR3, as DNA: TGTGCCAGCAGTCGGTTTTCGGGGGTACAGGAGCAGTTCTTC.

The V and J genes are TRBV27 and TRBJ1-1; the D is unclear. Germline V CDR1 and CDR2: MNHEY, SMNVEV (reference sequence). The CDR3 runs to 13 residues. Trimming pared 3 bases from V and 4 bases from J, leaving 9 bases between. In DNA, the CDR3 is TGTGCCAGCAGTTTCAACCCGAGCACTGAAGCTTTCTTT. Translating it yields CASSFNPSTEAFF.

The J gene is TRBJ1-6, the V gene TRBV19, with a weak D call TRBD1 (5 bases). Looked up from germline, CDR1 is LNHDA and CDR2 is SQIVND (reference sequence). CDR3 length: 17 residues. V lost 4 bases and J lost 4, with 17 bases in between. CDR3 sequence: CASSTPDSFLYNSPLHF. The CDR3, as DNA: TGTGCCAGTAGTACCCCCGACAGCTTTCTTTATAATTCACCCCTCCACTTT.

The rearrangement joins TRBV7-9 to TRBJ1-2; possible D gene TRBD1, 6 bases. Germline CDR1 is SEHNR and CDR2 is FQNEAQ (reference sequence). Trimming pared 5 bases from V and 4 bases from J, leaving 17 bases between. The CDR3 extends over 15 amino acids. The chain's CDR3 is CASSPPLGGVYGYTF. CDR3 nucleotide sequence: TGTGCCAGCAGCCCGCCATTGGGGGGCGTCTATGGCTACACCTTC.

The chain has TRBV19 and TRBJ1-1; D remains ambiguous. The V end was cut by 2 bases, the J end by 6 bases, with 7 bases between. This CDR3 spans 12 amino acids. Germline V gene data show CDR1 as LNHDA and CDR2 as SQIVND (reference sequence). The chain's CDR3 is CASSIWGAEAFF. The CDR3, as DNA: TGTGCCAGTAGTATATGGGGTGCTGAAGCTTTCTTT.

CDR3 in amino acids: CASSSPRGGTMGWRYTF. DNA of the CDR3: TGTGCCAGTAGTAGCCCCAGAGGGGGGACGATGGGATGGCGCTACACCTTC. The chain links TRBV19 to TRBJ1-2; TRBD1 might be the D (6 bases). The CDR3 length is 17 residues. With 4 bases removed from V and 9 bases from J, the gap between germline ends came to 27 bases. CDR1 LNHDA and CDR2 SQIVND come from the germline V gene (reference sequence).

The rearrangement joins TRBV7-2 to TRBJ2-1; 7 bases agree with TRBD1. The CDR3 length is 15 residues. The germline V gene encodes CDR1 SGHTA and CDR2 FQGNSA. V was pared by 5 bases and J by 8 bases, with 12 bases of the junction left unmatched. CDR3 amino acids: CASSPSSDRMDEQFF. CDR3 in DNA: TGTGCCAGCAGCCCATCTTCGGACAGGATGGATGAGCAGTTCTTC.

The chain recombines TRBV6-2 or TRBV6-3 with TRBJ2-3, with 13 bases that match TRBD2. Losses at the gene ends were 4 bases for V and 2 bases for J; bases not matched to a gene: 6. The CDR3 spans 17 residues. Germline V gives CDR1 MNHEY, CDR2 SVGEGT. The chain's CDR3 is CASSSRTSGGFTDTQYF. For the CDR3, the DNA is TGTGCCAGCAGTTCGAGGACTAGCGGGGGTTTCACAGATACGCAGTATTTT.

The gene calls are TRBV27 and TRBJ2-5, with D unresolved. CDR3 size: 14 residues. V gave up 5 bases and J gave up 0 bases, with 10 bases separating them. In germline, CDR1 is MNHEY, CDR2 SMNVEV (reference sequence). The CDR3 DNA follows: TGTGCCAGCAGTAACTACGGGTACCAAGAGACCCAGTACTTC. Its protein product is CASSNYGYQETQYF.